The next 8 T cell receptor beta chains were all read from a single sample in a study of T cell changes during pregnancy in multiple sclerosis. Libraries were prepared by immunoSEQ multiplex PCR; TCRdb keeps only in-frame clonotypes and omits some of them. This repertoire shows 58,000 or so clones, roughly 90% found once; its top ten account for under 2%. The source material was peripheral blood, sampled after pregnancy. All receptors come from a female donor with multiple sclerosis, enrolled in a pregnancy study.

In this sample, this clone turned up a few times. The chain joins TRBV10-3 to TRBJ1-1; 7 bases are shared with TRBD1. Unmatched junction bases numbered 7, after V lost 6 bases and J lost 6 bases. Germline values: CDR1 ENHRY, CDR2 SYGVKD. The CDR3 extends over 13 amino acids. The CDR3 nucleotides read TGTGCCATCAGCAATAACAGGGGTCCTGAAGCTTTCTTT. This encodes CAISNNRGPEAFF.

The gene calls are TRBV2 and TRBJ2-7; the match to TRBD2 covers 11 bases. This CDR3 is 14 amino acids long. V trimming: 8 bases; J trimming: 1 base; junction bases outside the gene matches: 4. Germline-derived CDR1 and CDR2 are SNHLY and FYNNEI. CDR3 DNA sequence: TGTGCCAGCGGAACTAGCGGGGGTTCCTACGAGCAGTACTTC. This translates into CASGTSGGSYEQYF. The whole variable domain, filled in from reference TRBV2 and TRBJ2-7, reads EPEVTQTPSHQVTQMGQEVILRCVPISNHLYFYWYRQILGQKVEFLVSFYNNEISEKSEIFDDQFSVERPDGSNFTLKIRSTKLEDSAMYFCASGTSGGSYEQYFGPGTRLTVT.

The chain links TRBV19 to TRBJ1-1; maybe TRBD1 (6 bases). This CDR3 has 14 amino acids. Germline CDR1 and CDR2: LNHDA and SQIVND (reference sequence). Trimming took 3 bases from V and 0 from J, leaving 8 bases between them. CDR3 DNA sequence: TGTGCCAGTAGTATCAGGGGCATGAACACTGAAGCTTTCTTT. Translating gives CASSIRGMNTEAFF.

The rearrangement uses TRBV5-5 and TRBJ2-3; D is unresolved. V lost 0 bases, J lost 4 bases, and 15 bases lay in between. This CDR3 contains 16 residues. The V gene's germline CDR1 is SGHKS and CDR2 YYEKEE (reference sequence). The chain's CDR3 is CASSLDVFSNADTQYF. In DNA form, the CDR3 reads TGTGCCAGCAGCTTGGATGTGTTTAGTAACGCAGATACGCAGTATTTT.

Here the CDR3 reads CASRHRGTWANTEAFF. DNA of the CDR3: TGTGCCAGCAGACATCGGGGGACCTGGGCGAACACTGAAGCTTTCTTT. The chain recombines TRBV28 with TRBJ1-1; D possibly corresponds to TRBD1 (5 bases). Germline V lookup: CDR1 MDHEN, CDR2 SYDVKM. The CDR3 contains 16 residues. Trimming left V 6 bases short and J 1 base short, with 18 bases between.

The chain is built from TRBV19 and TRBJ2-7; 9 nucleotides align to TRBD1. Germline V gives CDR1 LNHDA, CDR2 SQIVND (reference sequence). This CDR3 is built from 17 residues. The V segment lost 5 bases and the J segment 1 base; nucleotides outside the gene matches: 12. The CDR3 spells CASSLNSGTGLSYEQYF. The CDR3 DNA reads TGTGCCAGTAGTCTCAATTCCGGGACAGGGTTATCCTACGAGCAGTACTTC.

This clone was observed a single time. CDR3: CASSLAPGSTDTQYF. CDR3 bases: TGTGCCAGCAGCTTAGCTCCGGGGAGCACAGATACGCAGTATTTT. This chain links TRBV7-2 with TRBJ2-3, with a weak D call TRBD2 (5 bases). The CDR3 covers 15 residues. Trimming took off 0 bases at V and 0 bases at J, with 7 bases between the two ends. Germline V CDR1 and CDR2: SGHTA, FQGNSA.

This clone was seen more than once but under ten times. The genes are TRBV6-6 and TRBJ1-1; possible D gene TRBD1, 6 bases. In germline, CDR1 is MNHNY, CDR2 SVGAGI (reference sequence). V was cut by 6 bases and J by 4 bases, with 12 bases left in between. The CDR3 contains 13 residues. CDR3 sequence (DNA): TGTGCCAGCAGCCATGGGGGCGGCACTGAAGCTTTCTTT. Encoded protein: CASSHGGGTEAFF.